This TCR beta chain was captured by sequencing in a study of tumor and adjacent non-tumor tissue in lung cancer. Study-wide context: The patients, about nine men and five or six women, were roughly 31 to 80 with stage I to III disease. Whole-study results and caveats: In normal lung, the top 100 clones were significantly more dominant than in tumor.

The table lists this clonotype with many counts. Its antigen is undetermined. The library came from three nested PCR rounds adapted from ARM-PCR protocols. TCRdb re-analysed the multiplex PCR reads in MiXCR, keeping a single row per CDR3 protein. The sample lists approximately 110,000 distinct CDR3 sequences, 62% occurring once. The template was RNA from unsorted bulk tissue. The normal lung tissue was taken more than 3 cm from the tumor edge. The origin of this receptor is a man aged 55 to 70 with non-small cell lung cancer. The sequencing input was distant non-tumor lung tissue.

The CDR3 spells CASSLKMGTQPQHF. The CDR3 region has the DNA TGTGCCAGCAGTTTAAAAATGGGAACACAGCCCCAGCATTTT. V usage is TRBV12-3 or TRBV12-4 and J usage is TRBJ1-5, with unresolved D. The CDR3 totals 14 residues. V was trimmed by 2 bases and J by 7 bases, leaving 12 bases between them.